These T cell receptor beta chains were read from a single sample in a study of resident and recirculating memory T cells in vitiligo. TCRdb's table, derived via immunoSEQ multiplex PCR, lists solely in-frame clones and lacks some. The data contain 70,000 or so clones, more than 85% of them seen just once; the ten biggest clones take up over 4%. Sequenced material: blood. The receptors stem from a male donor with vitiligo. Both conserved end residues are part of each CDR3. D genes are given only for firm matches. Not every row has a clone size; where given, it reads once, few, many or a size class.

j_gene,v_gene,d_gene,abundance,CDR3nt,CDR3aa
TRBJ2-7,TRBV7-2,TRBD2,-,TGTGCCAGCAGCTTAGGGAGGGGACTAGCGGGGGGCCACGAGCAGTACTTC,CASSLGRGLAGGHEQYF
TRBJ1-4,TRBV4-3,TRBD1,once,TGCGCCAGCAGCCCCCAGGGGGCAGGGGCTAATGAAAAACTGTTTTTT,CASSPQGAGANEKLFF
TRBJ1-1,TRBV4-3,TRBD1,-,TGCGCCAGCAGCGGACAGGGGTCGGTCACTGAAGCTTTCTTT,CASSGQGSVTEAFF
TRBJ2-5,TRBV7-8,TRBD2,once,TGTGCCAGCAGCTTAAGCGGGGGCCTACAAGAGACCCAGTACTTC,CASSLSGGLQETQYF
TRBJ2-3,TRBV5-1,-,-,TGCGCCAGCAGTTCAGGTCCAGATACGCAGTATTTT,CASSSGPDTQYF
TRBJ1-1,TRBV5-6,TRBD1,once,TGTGCCAGCAGTAGTAGACAGGGGACTGAAGCTTTCTTT,CASSSRQGTEAFF
TRBJ2-5,TRBV5-4,TRBD2,-,TGTGCCAGCAGCTTGGGGGTCGCTAGCGGGGGTGAGACCCAGTACTTC,CASSLGVASGGETQYF
TRBJ2-5,TRBV7-8,-,-,TGTGCCAGCAGCTTAGAATCCCCGGGGAAAGGAGAGACCCAGTACTTC,CASSLESPGKGETQYF
TRBJ2-1,TRBV5-1,-,-,TGCGCCAGCAGCTTGGGGGGGCTATTTGAGAACAATGAGCAGTTCTTC,CASSLGGLFENNEQFF
TRBJ1-1,TRBV27,-,-,TGTGCCAGCAGCGGAGTGACAGCCGAGGCTTTCTTT,CASSGVTAEAFF
TRBJ1-2,TRBV2,-,-,TGTGCCAGCAGTTACAGCGGAAACTATGGCTACACCTTC,CASSYSGNYGYTF
TRBJ2-3,TRBV6-4,TRBD1,-,TGTGCCAGCAGTGACGGGACAGGGGGCACAGATACGCAGTATTTT,CASSDGTGGTDTQYF
TRBJ2-1,TRBV6-5,-,-,TGTGCCAGCAGGGAGGGTAGGTTGAACAATGAGCAGTTCTTC,CASREGRLNNEQFF
TRBJ2-7,TRBV7-2,-,-,TGTGCCAGCAGCTTTAAACTAGACCGGGCCTACGAGCAGTACTTC,CASSFKLDRAYEQYF
TRBJ1-4,TRBV18,-,-,TGTGCCAGCTCACCACCAACTCAGGGCAAACTGTTTTTT,CASSPPTQGKLFF
TRBJ2-1,TRBV5-6,-,-,TGTGCCAGCAGCTTGACCCCTATCACCTACAATGAGCAGTTCTTC,CASSLTPITYNEQFF
TRBJ1-6,TRBV7-3,-,-,TGTGCCAGCAGCTTATCAGGGAGGTTCAATTCACCCCTCCACTTT,CASSLSGRFNSPLHF
TRBJ1-2,TRBV28,TRBD1,-,TGTGCCAGCAGTTTACCTACCCAGGGGGCCGAGGGCTATGGCTACACCTTC,CASSLPTQGAEGYGYTF
TRBJ2-3,TRBV6-6,-,-,TGTGCCAGCCGCCGGACACTAGCCTCGGAGGATAGCGCGCAGTATTTT,CASRRTLASEDSAQYF
TRBJ1-5,TRBV6-9,TRBD1,-,TGTGCCAGCAGTTCCGCCGACAGGGGGACCGATCAGCCCCAGCATTTT,CASSSADRGTDQPQHF
TRBJ2-7,TRBV6-6,TRBD1,-,TGTGCCAGCAGTTTGGGACAGGGCGAGCAGTACTTC,CASSLGQGEQYF
TRBJ2-2,TRBV28,-,-,TGTGCCAGCAGTTTATCACGGGTGGGCACCGGGGAGCTGTTTTTT,CASSLSRVGTGELFF
TRBJ1-5,TRBV18,TRBD1,-,TGTGCCAGCTCACCTCGGACAGGGAGCAATCAGCCCCAGCATTTT,CASSPRTGSNQPQHF
TRBJ1-5,TRBV19,TRBD1,-,TGTGCCAGTAGTATAGTCGGGACAGGGAAGGGCAACAATCAGCCCCAGCATTTT,CASSIVGTGKGNNQPQHF
TRBJ2-7,TRBV11-2,TRBD2,-,TGTGCCAGCAGCTCTCTGCGCGGGGGGGCGGGAGAGCAGTACTTC,CASSSLRGGAGEQYF
TRBJ2-2,TRBV9,TRBD1,-,TGTGCCAGCAGCGCACACAGGGGGCGCGGATCCGGGGAGCTGTTTTTT,CASSAHRGRGSGELFF
TRBJ2-7,TRBV5-6,-,-,TGTGCCAGCAGCTTGGTGGTGGGGAGTTACGGTCTCTACGAGCAGTACTTC,CASSLVVGSYGLYEQYF
TRBJ2-5,TRBV28,-,-,TGTGCCAGCCGTTTAGTTAGCGGAGTACAAGAGACCCAGTACTTC,CASRLVSGVQETQYF
TRBJ2-3,TRBV28,TRBD1,-,TGTGCCAGCAGTTTAAGGGGACAGGGCAAAGATACGCAGTATTTT,CASSLRGQGKDTQYF
TRBJ2-7,TRBV12-5,-,once,TGTGCTAGTGGTACAGGGCCTGTAGGCTACGAGCAGTACTTC,CASGTGPVGYEQYF
TRBJ2-1,TRBV9,-,-,TGTGCCAGCAGCAAGCGACCCCTCTCCTACAATGAGCAGTTCTTC,CASSKRPLSYNEQFF
TRBJ2-5,TRBV20-1,-,-,TGCAGCTCGGGGACCCAGTACTTC,CSSGTQYF
TRBJ2-3,TRBV11-2,-,-,TGTGCCAGCAGCCCCCGACTAGATTCGAGCACAGATACGCAGTATTTT,CASSPRLDSSTDTQYF
TRBJ2-2,TRBV19,-,-,TGTGCCAGTAAGGCAGCTAGGAACACCGGGGAGCTGTTTTTT,CASKAARNTGELFF
TRBJ2-3,TRBV18,TRBD2,few,TGTGCCAGCTCCCCAGCGAGCGGGGGGCCAGACACAGATACGCAGTATTTT,CASSPASGGPDTDTQYF
TRBJ2-2,TRBV9,-,-,TGTGCCAGCAGCGACCCTCGGAGCACCGGGGAGCTGTTTTTT,CASSDPRSTGELFF
TRBJ1-1,TRBV5-1,-,-,TGCGCCAGCAGCTTGGTGCGGGGGGTAAACACTGAAGCTTTCTTT,CASSLVRGVNTEAFF
TRBJ2-5,TRBV6-5,-,-,TGTGCCAGCAGTTTTCGTGACAGACAAGAGACCCAGTACTTC,CASSFRDRQETQYF
TRBJ1-2,TRBV4-1,-,-,TGCGCCAGCAGCCAAGCGCTAGACCCCACTAGAGGTGGCTACACCTTC,CASSQALDPTRGGYTF
TRBJ1-2,TRBV6-5,TRBD1,-,TGTGCCAGCAGCTTATCCGACAGGGCTGGCTACACCTTC,CASSLSDRAGYTF
TRBJ2-7,TRBV2,-,-,TGTGCCAGCGGGCCGGGGGAATTGACTTACGAGCAGTACTTC,CASGPGELTYEQYF
TRBJ2-3,TRBV2,TRBD2,-,TGTGCCAGCAGTGATTTGGGACTAGGAAGCACAGATACGCAGTATTTT,CASSDLGLGSTDTQYF
TRBJ2-7,TRBV12-5,-,few,TGTGCTAGTGGTTTGGACAGGTTAAACTACGAGCAGTACTTC,CASGLDRLNYEQYF
TRBJ1-6,TRBV6-4,TRBD1,-,TGTGCCAGCGCTCGGGACAGAGATTCACCCCTCCACTTT,CASARDRDSPLHF
TRBJ1-2,TRBV5-6,TRBD1,-,TGTGCCAGCAGCTTCCCGGGACAGGGGGAGTATGGCTACACCTTC,CASSFPGQGEYGYTF
TRBJ2-3,TRBV5-1,TRBD2,-,TGCGCCAGTTCCCGGGGACTAGCGGACACAGATACGCAGTATTTT,CASSRGLADTDTQYF
TRBJ1-1,TRBV2,-,-,TGTGCCAGCAGTGAAATAGACAGAACTAACACTGAAGCTTTCTTT,CASSEIDRTNTEAFF
TRBJ2-7,TRBV21-1,-,few,TGTGCCCCGGGGTCCTACGAGCAGTACTTC,CAPGSYEQYF
TRBJ2-1,TRBV7-9,-,-,TGTGCCAGCACGGGAACCGTTATGGTAGGGCGTAGCTCCTACAATGAGCAGTTCTTC,CASTGTVMVGRSSYNEQFF
TRBJ1-6,TRBV6-5,TRBD1,few,TGTGCCAGCAGCACCTACAGGGGTCATCTCCACTTT,CASSTYRGHLHF
TRBJ2-1,TRBV7-6,TRBD1,once,TGTGCCAGCAGCGAACCCCCCCGGACAGGGGACTCCGAGCAGTTCTTC,CASSEPPRTGDSEQFF
TRBJ1-4,TRBV6-1,-,-,TGTGCCAGCAGTGCAGGGGCGAGGGTCTTAAATGAAAAACTGTTTTTT,CASSAGARVLNEKLFF
TRBJ2-1,TRBV5-1,TRBD1,-,TGCGCCAGCAGCCTAGACAGGGGGCTACAGAGCTCCTACAATGAGCAGTTCTTC,CASSLDRGLQSSYNEQFF
TRBJ2-1,TRBV7-8,TRBD2,-,TGTGCCAGCAGCCCTAGACTAGCGGGGATTTACAATGAGCAGTTCTTC,CASSPRLAGIYNEQFF
TRBJ2-2,TRBV29-1,-,-,TGCAGCGTCCCGGGACAGAACACCGGGGAGCTGTTTTTT,CSVPGQNTGELFF
TRBJ1-3,TRBV28,-,-,TGTGCCAGCAGTTCCCCCATGGGTACAGGTGGAAACACCATATATTTT,CASSSPMGTGGNTIYF
TRBJ1-3,TRBV30,-,-,TGTGCCTGGAGTGTCGGAAACACTATCGTCTCTGGAAACACCATATATTTT,CAWSVGNTIVSGNTIYF
TRBJ2-5,TRBV11-3,TRBD1,-,TGTGCCAGCAGCTCCAGCGCTACAGGGGCCCAGTACTTC,CASSSSATGAQYF